The 21 T cell receptor beta chains below were found in one sample sequenced in a study of Ad26.COV2.S vaccination and SARS-CoV-2 variants. Here immunoSEQ multiplex PCR was the method, and the copy in TCRdb shows in-frame clones only, minus some. This table holds approximately 300,000 clones, roughly 80% found once. The treatment is: roughly 20 received Ad26.COV2.S at low or high dose, single or two shots; 5 received placebo; per-sample allocation not given. Collection of samples fell on day 63 after the first vaccine or placebo injection. The material sequenced was peripheral blood, taken in a trial of Ad26.COV2.S vaccine versus placebo. The receptors stem from a person aged 18-60 years who received the Ad26.COV2.S COVID-19 vaccine or a placebo.

The genes are TRBV28 and TRBJ1-2; the D gene is possibly TRBD1 (5 bases). From germline, CDR1 is MDHEN and CDR2 SYDVKM. V was cut by 7 bases and J by 3 bases, with 18 bases left in between. The CDR3 has 15 amino acids. CDR3 in DNA: TGTGCCAGCACCCTGGGAGGGGCGATCTACTATGGCTACACCTTC. This gives the protein CASTLGGAIYYGYTF.

Only a few counts were recorded for this clone. J is TRBJ1-2 and V is TRBV28; 7 nucleotides match TRBD1. CDR3 length: 13 amino acids. Trimming at V came to 6 bases and at J to 8 bases, leaving 9 bases not matched to a gene. Germline CDR1 reads MDHEN; CDR2 reads SYDVKM. Here the CDR3 reads CASSRRQGTGYTF. The CDR3 region has the DNA TGTGCCAGCAGCCGCCGACAGGGTACCGGCTACACCTTC.

This clone occurred a few times. The genes are TRBV27 and TRBJ1-6; TRBD1 matches 7 bases. J was trimmed by 0 bases and V by 2 bases; bases with no gene match: 10. CDR3 size: 19 residues. Germline V gene lookup returns CDR1 MNHEY and CDR2 SMNVEV (reference sequence). CDR3 protein: CASSLRLDRFSSYNSPLHF. CDR3 DNA sequence: TGTGCCAGCAGTTTACGCCTGGACAGGTTTAGCTCCTATAATTCACCCCTCCACTTT.

The genes are TRBV5-1 and TRBJ2-2; possibly TRBD2 for D (6 bases). The germline CDR1 and CDR2 sequences are SGHRS and YFSETQ. V was clipped by 2 bases and J by 2 bases, with 10 bases between them. The length of the CDR3 is 15 residues. CDR3 nucleotides: TGCGCCAGCAGCTTCGGGACTGCTAACACCGGGGAGCTGTTTTTT. Amino acid sequence: CASSFGTANTGELFF.

V gene TRBV27 combines with J gene TRBJ2-3; 9 nucleotides agree with TRBD1. This CDR3 region has 15 residues. J gave up 2 bases and V 5 bases, and 5 bases lay outside the gene matches. Germline values: CDR1 MNHEY, CDR2 SMNVEV (reference sequence). CDR3 region: CASSRDRVLTDTQYF. CDR3 DNA: TGTGCCAGCAGTCGGGACAGGGTCCTCACAGATACGCAGTATTTT.

This clone was detected once. This chain uses TRBV19 with TRBJ1-6; the match to TRBD1 covers 9 bases. V shed 5 bases and J 6 bases; nucleotides not matched to a gene: 8. The CDR3 sequence is 16 residues long. Per the germline V gene, CDR1 is LNHDA and CDR2 is SQIVND (reference sequence). Written as DNA, the CDR3 is TGTGCCAGTAGTGAATCCGGGACAGGGTCTAATTCACCCCTCCACTTT. Translating it yields CASSESGTGSNSPLHF.

There are a few counts of this clone. The chain employs TRBV15 and TRBJ1-6; 9 bases fit TRBD1. Germline CDR1 reads LNHNV; CDR2 reads YYDKDF (reference sequence). CDR3 size: 15 residues. Trimming removed 4 bases from V and 10 bases from J; junction bases left unmatched: 8. The chain's CDR3 is CATSTHRGRVSPLHF. Here the CDR3 DNA reads TGTGCCACCAGCACCCACAGGGGGCGGGTATCACCCCTCCACTTT.

The chain links TRBV28 to TRBJ1-5; tentative D call: TRBD1 (6 bases). The germline V gene encodes CDR1 MDHEN and CDR2 SYDVKM. V was shortened by 5 bases and J by 6 bases, with 17 bases between the two germline ends. The CDR3 runs 15 residues. CDR3 sequence reads: CASSPAGGRGQPQHF. CDR3 sequence (DNA): TGTGCCAGCAGTCCTGCCGGGGGCCGGGGTCAGCCCCAGCATTTT.

In its sample, this clone was seen once. The chain links TRBV6-5 to TRBJ2-2, with unresolved D. Looked up from germline, CDR1 is MNHEY and CDR2 is SVGAGI. V was pared by 8 bases and J by 2 bases, with 15 bases between. The CDR3 consists of 15 residues. This CDR3 is CASGQSPSNTGELFF. For the CDR3, the DNA is TGTGCCAGCGGCCAATCCCCCTCTAACACCGGGGAGCTGTTTTTT.

The chain combines TRBV9 with TRBJ1-1, with D perhaps matching TRBD1 (5 bases). Per the germline V gene, CDR1 is SGDLS and CDR2 is YYNGEE. V was shortened by 4 bases and J by 1 base, with 11 bases between the two germline ends. The CDR3 consists of 14 residues. CDR3: CASSRQPSNTEAFF. For the CDR3, the DNA is TGTGCCAGCAGCCGACAGCCCTCGAACACTGAAGCTTTCTTT.

This chain uses TRBV23-1 with TRBJ1-2, with TRBD1 matching 7 bases. TRBV23-1 carries the ORF label, with uncertain function. Trimming removed 4 bases from V and 4 bases from J; junction bases left unmatched: 15. The CDR3 is 17 amino acids. The CDR3 is CASSRNLNRQGFYGYTF. CDR3 bases: TGCGCCAGCAGTCGAAACCTTAATAGACAGGGTTTCTATGGCTACACCTTC.

This chain connects TRBV7-2 to TRBJ1-5, with D possibly being TRBD1 (5 bases). The CDR3 is 14 residues long. The V and J ends lost 7 bases and 2 bases respectively, with 12 bases between them. CDR1 and CDR2 (germline): SGHTA, FQGNSA. Here the CDR3 reads CASNLGRRNQPQHF. For the CDR3, the DNA is TGTGCCAGCAACTTGGGGCGGCGCAATCAGCCCCAGCATTTT.

The chain employs TRBV28 and TRBJ1-4, with D unresolved. V was clipped by 6 bases and J by 8 bases, with 22 bases between them. Germline V gene data show CDR1 as MDHEN and CDR2 as SYDVKM. This CDR3 contains 16 residues. The CDR3, as DNA: TGTGCCAGCAGCCCATGGACGGAGCTCGTGTCGGAAAAACTGTTTTTT. This codes for CASSPWTELVSEKLFF.

The genes are TRBV5-1 and TRBJ2-7, with 8 bases fitting TRBD1. CDR1 and CDR2 (germline): SGHRS, YFSETQ. This CDR3 contains 16 residues. Losses at the gene ends were 4 bases for V and 2 bases for J; bases not matched to a gene: 11. CDR3 sequence reads: CASSPGQGFLAYEQYF. The CDR3 DNA reads TGCGCCAGCAGCCCAGGACAGGGATTCTTAGCCTACGAGCAGTACTTC.

The chain couples TRBV7-3 to TRBJ1-1; D unclear. V lost 5 bases and J 0 bases, leaving 13 bases between the germline ends. CDR3 length: 15 amino acids. Per the germline V gene, CDR1 is SGHTA and CDR2 is FQGTGA. For the CDR3, the DNA is TGTGCCAGCAGCCCCCCGGTTGCAATGAACACTGAAGCTTTCTTT. It is translated as CASSPPVAMNTEAFF.

The rearrangement uses TRBV2 and TRBJ2-2, with a possible D match to TRBD1 (6 bases). CDR3 length: 15 residues. CDR1 SNHLY and CDR2 FYNNEI come from the germline V gene. V lost 1 base, J lost 3 bases, and 9 bases lay in between. The CDR3 loop reads CASSEVQGHTGELFF. The CDR3 DNA reads TGTGCCAGCAGTGAAGTTCAGGGGCACACCGGGGAGCTGTTTTTT.

The chain joins TRBV24-1 to TRBJ2-6, with D hard to call. There are 19 residues in the CDR3. Germline V CDR1 and CDR2: KGHDR, SFDVKD. Trimming removed 3 bases at V and 0 bases at J, with 17 bases between. This CDR3 reads CATSDTLGGRVSGANVLTF. In DNA, the CDR3 is TGTGCCACCAGTGATACTTTAGGCGGAAGGGTCTCTGGGGCCAACGTCCTGACTTTC.

The genes are TRBV5-1 and TRBJ2-7, with TRBD1 identical over 7 bases. CDR1 SGHRS and CDR2 YFSETQ come from the germline V gene. This CDR3 is 15 amino acids long. The J segment lost 0 bases and the V segment lost 0 bases, leaving 3 bases of the junction unmatched. CDR3 sequence: CASSLAGTVSYEQYF. The CDR3 DNA sequence: TGCGCCAGCAGCTTGGCGGGGACAGTCTCCTACGAGCAGTACTTC.

V is TRBV4-2 and J is TRBJ1-2, with D hard to call. The CDR3 spans 15 residues. Deletions cut 0 bases from V and 4 bases from J, with 12 bases between. In germline, CDR1 is LGHNA, CDR2 YNFKEQ. The chain's CDR3 is CASSQDRRIVYGYTF. CDR3 DNA: TGTGCCAGCAGCCAAGATCGGCGGATTGTCTATGGCTACACCTTC.

The genes are TRBV28 and TRBJ1-5; D is perhaps TRBD1 (5 bases). Germline V gene sequence: CDR1 MDHEN, CDR2 SYDVKM. The V and J ends lost 6 bases and 7 bases respectively, with 13 bases between them. The CDR3 consists of 13 residues. Written as DNA, the CDR3 is TGTGCCAGCAGACCCGTGGGGGGACAGCCCCAGCATTTT. Protein: CASRPVGGQPQHF.

V gene TRBV6-2 or TRBV6-3 combines with J gene TRBJ2-2; possibly TRBD2 for D (5 bases). CDR3 length: 15 amino acids. Germline CDR1 reads MNHEY; CDR2 reads SVGEGT. Deletions cut 6 bases from V and 4 bases from J, with 15 bases between. CDR3 region: CASSGRGGRTGELFF. DNA of the CDR3: TGTGCCAGCAGCGGACGGGGTGGGCGCACCGGGGAGCTGTTTTTT.